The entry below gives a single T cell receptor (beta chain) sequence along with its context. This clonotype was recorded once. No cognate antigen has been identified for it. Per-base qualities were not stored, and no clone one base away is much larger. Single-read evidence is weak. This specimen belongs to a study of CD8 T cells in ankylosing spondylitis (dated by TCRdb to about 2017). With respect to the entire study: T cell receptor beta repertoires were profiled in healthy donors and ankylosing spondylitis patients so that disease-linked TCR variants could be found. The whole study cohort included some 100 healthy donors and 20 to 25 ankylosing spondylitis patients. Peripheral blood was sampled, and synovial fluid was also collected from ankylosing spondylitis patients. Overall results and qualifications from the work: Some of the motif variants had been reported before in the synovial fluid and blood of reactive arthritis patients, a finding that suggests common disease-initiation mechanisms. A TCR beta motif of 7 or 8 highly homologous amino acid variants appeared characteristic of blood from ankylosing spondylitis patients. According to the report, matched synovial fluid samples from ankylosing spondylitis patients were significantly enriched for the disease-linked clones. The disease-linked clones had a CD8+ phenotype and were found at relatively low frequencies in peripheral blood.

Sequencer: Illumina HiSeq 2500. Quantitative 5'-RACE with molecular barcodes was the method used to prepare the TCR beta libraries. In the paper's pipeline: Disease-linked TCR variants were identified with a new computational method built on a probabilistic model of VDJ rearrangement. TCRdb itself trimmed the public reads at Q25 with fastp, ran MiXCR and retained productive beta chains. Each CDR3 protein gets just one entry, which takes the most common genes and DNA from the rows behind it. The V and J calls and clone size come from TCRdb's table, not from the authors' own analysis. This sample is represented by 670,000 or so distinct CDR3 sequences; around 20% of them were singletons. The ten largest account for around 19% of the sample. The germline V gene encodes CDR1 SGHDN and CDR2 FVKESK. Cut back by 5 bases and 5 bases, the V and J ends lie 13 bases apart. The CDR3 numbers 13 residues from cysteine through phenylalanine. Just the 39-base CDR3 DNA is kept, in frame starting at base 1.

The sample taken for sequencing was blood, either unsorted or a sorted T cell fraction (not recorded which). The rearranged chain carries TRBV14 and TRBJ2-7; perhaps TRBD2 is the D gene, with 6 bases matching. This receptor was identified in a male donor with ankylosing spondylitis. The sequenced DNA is TGTGCCAGCAGCGACCTGCGGGACCACGAGCAGTACTTC. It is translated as CASSDLRDHEQYF.